The 9 T cell receptor beta chains below come from one sample, sequenced in a study of T-cell reconstitution after alpha-beta-depleted transplantation in children. Preparing the TCRbeta library involved the use of unique molecular identifiers. TCRdb re-analysed the PCR reads in MiXCR, keeping a single row per CDR3 protein. The sample lists some 240,000 distinct CDR3 sequences, around 12% seen once, with over 2.5% in the top ten. The sample was PBMCs from the stem cell graft donor, taken from the stem cell graft. The receptors derive from a human donor who donated a stem cell graft to a child with acute lymphoblastic leukemia.

This clonotype was counted ten times or more. This rearrangement joins TRBV12-3 or TRBV12-4 to TRBJ2-1; 7 bases are a match to TRBD1. J lost 9 bases, V lost 3 bases, and 14 bases had no gene match. The CDR3 contains 16 residues. CDR3 in DNA: TGTGCCAGCAGTTTTTGGTCCACAGGGGTTCAGGGTGAGCAGTTCTTC. Amino acids: CASSFWSTGVQGEQFF.

This clonotype appeared many times. The J gene is TRBJ1-2, the V gene TRBV20-1; no firm D call. The CDR3 spans 18 residues. V dropped 0 bases and J dropped 2 bases, with 22 bases sitting between them. The V gene's germline CDR1 is DFQATT and CDR2 SNEGSKA (reference sequence). CDR3 sequence: CSARDRGTGRKSNYGYTF. The CDR3 DNA reads as TGCAGTGCTAGAGATCGTGGTACTGGCAGGAAATCAAACTATGGCTACACCTTC.

This clonotype was recorded at least ten times. V gene TRBV4-3 combines with J gene TRBJ1-1; weak D call: TRBD1 (6 bases). The V gene lost 4 bases and the J gene lost 4 bases, with 10 bases spanning the gap. Germline V lookup: CDR1 LGHNA, CDR2 YSLEER. This CDR3 has 13 amino acids. The CDR3 region is CASSRFRGTEAFF. As DNA, the CDR3 is TGCGCCAGCAGCCGCTTCAGGGGCACTGAAGCTTTCTTT.

This clonotype has ten or more counts. The chain combines TRBV6-1 with TRBJ2-7; D call uncertain. The CDR3 has 13 residues. Per germline, CDR1 MNHNS and CDR2 SASEGT. Deletions cut 5 bases from V and 3 bases from J, with 11 bases between. CDR3 DNA sequence: TGTGCCAGCAGTAAAAACCTTTACTACGAGCAGTACTTC. This codes for CASSKNLYYEQYF.

The genes are TRBV20-1 and TRBJ2-1; D is unclear. The length of the CDR3 is 11 residues. Germline CDR1 reads DFQATT; CDR2 reads SNEGSKA (reference sequence). The germline V and J ends were trimmed by 8 bases and 4 bases, with 9 bases remaining between them. The CDR3 bases are TGCAGTCCAGAAGGGTACAATGAGCAGTTCTTC. Amino acids: CSPEGYNEQFF.

This clonotype appeared many times. This chain uses TRBV11-2 with TRBJ1-5; the D is unclear. The V end was cut by 1 base, the J end by 5 bases, with 9 bases between. This CDR3 has 14 residues. Germline assignment: CDR1 SGHAT and CDR2 FQNNGV. The CDR3 is CASSLGGTDQPQHF. CDR3 sequence (DNA): TGTGCCAGCAGCTTAGGGGGTACAGATCAGCCCCAGCATTTT.

At least ten counts were recorded for this clonotype. V gene TRBV28 combines with J gene TRBJ1-5, with D hard to call. Germline V gene data show CDR1 as MDHEN and CDR2 as SYDVKM. Trimming shortened V by 3 bases and J by 5 bases, and 2 bases separated the two germline ends. This CDR3 has 11 amino acids. The CDR3: CASSLDQPQHF. CDR3 in DNA: TGTGCCAGCAGTTTGGATCAGCCCCAGCATTTT.

This clonotype was observed at least ten times. This chain connects TRBV7-8 to TRBJ2-7, with 9 bases aligning to TRBD1. The germline gives CDR1 SGHVS, CDR2 FQNEAQ. Trimming cost V 5 bases and J 0 bases; bases outside gene matches: 8. The CDR3 runs to 16 residues. The CDR3: CASSARGDRASYEQYF. In nucleotides, the CDR3 is TGTGCCAGCAGCGCCAGGGGGGACAGGGCCTCCTACGAGCAGTACTTC.

As for this clonotype: Since a much larger clone is just one base distant, this may be a read error. The J gene is TRBJ2-3, the V gene TRBV24-1; D is ambiguous. Looked up from germline, CDR1 is KGHDR and CDR2 is SFDVKD. Trimming took off 3 bases at V and 11 bases at J, with 11 bases between the two ends. This CDR3 is built from 12 residues. The CDR3 here is CATSDPLVVQYF. The CDR3 DNA follows: TGTGCCACCAGTGATCCTCTAGTCGTGCAGTATTTT.